Listed here are 7 T cell receptor beta chains from one sample, sequenced in a study of shared clonotypes between healthy human individuals. Assay: immunoSEQ multiplex PCR; the TCRdb copy retains only in-frame clones and omits some. The sample carries about 1 million clones, around 76% recorded once. Material: memory CD4+ T cells sorted from blood. Indicated subset: CD45RA-negative fraction. Every receptor here comes from a man between 18 and 29 years old in good health.

This clone has more than one count but fewer than ten. The gene calls are TRBV2 and TRBJ1-3; 8 nucleotides line up with TRBD1. V lost 11 bases and J lost 0; bases outside the gene matches: 6. There are 14 residues in the CDR3. The germline gives CDR1 SNHLY, CDR2 FYNNEI. The DNA for the CDR3 is TGTGCCCGCTCCGGGACAGGCTCTGGAAACACCATATATTTT. Its translation: CARSGTGSGNTIYF. The full variable domain, with the rest looked up from reference TRBV2 and TRBJ1-3, is EPEVTQTPSHQVTQMGQEVILRCVPISNHLYFYWYRQILGQKVEFLVSFYNNEISEKSEIFDDQFSVERPDGSNFTLKIRSTKLEDSAMYFCARSGTGSGNTIYFGEGSWLTVV.

As regards this clone: Other DNA sequences of this sample code for an identical CDR3. The chain has TRBV9 and TRBJ2-7; no clear D gene. This CDR3 contains 13 residues. Germline CDR1 reads SGDLS; CDR2 reads YYNGEE. V was trimmed by 2 bases and J by 3 bases, leaving 9 bases between them. CDR3: CASSVGPDYEQYF. CDR3 DNA: TGTGCCAGCAGCGTGGGCCCCGACTACGAGCAGTACTTC.

The gene calls are TRBV19 and TRBJ2-2; 7 bases are a match to TRBD2. Germline CDR1 and CDR2: LNHDA and SQIVND (reference sequence). The V gene end was trimmed by 8 bases and the J gene end by 7 bases; junction bases not matched to a gene: 7. The CDR3 extends over 13 amino acids. The CDR3 spells CASRTGGIGELFF. As DNA, the CDR3 is TGTGCCAGTCGAACGGGGGGAATCGGGGAGCTGTTTTTT.

V is TRBV5-4 and J is TRBJ2-1; 10 bases line up with TRBD1. Germline CDR1 and CDR2: SGHNT and YYREEE (reference sequence). This CDR3 is 13 amino acids long. The V gene end was trimmed by 2 bases and the J gene end by 13 bases; junction bases not matched to a gene: 6. The CDR3, as DNA: TGTGCCAGCAGCTTCTGGGACAGGGGTGGTCAGTTCTTC. This translates into CASSFWDRGGQFF. The whole variable domain, filled in from reference TRBV5-4 and TRBJ2-1, reads ETGVTQSPTHLIKTRGQQVTLRCSSQSGHNTVSWYQQALGQGPQFIFQYYREEENGRGNFPPRFSGLQFPNYSSELNVNALELDDSALYLCASSFWDRGGQFFGPGTRLTVL.

The chain carries TRBV20-1 and TRBJ2-5; 11 positions agree with TRBD1. V shed 5 bases, J shed 13 bases, and the junction held 6 bases outside the gene matches. This CDR3 is built from 11 residues. Germline CDR1 DFQATT, CDR2 SNEGSKA (reference sequence). CDR3 DNA sequence: TGCAGTGCTCGTGGGACAGGGGGGTTGTACTTC. Translating gives CSARGTGGLYF.

This clone was seen more than once but under ten times. The chain has TRBV6-5 and TRBJ2-2; D gene uncertain. CDR3 size: 12 residues. Germline CDR1 is MNHEY and CDR2 is SVGAGI. The ends were cut back, 5 bases at V and 7 bases at J, with 8 bases in the middle. The CDR3 sequence: CASSPYGGELFF. The CDR3 coding sequence is TGTGCCAGCAGTCCGTACGGCGGGGAGCTGTTTTTT.

This clone was seen a few times. This CDR3 reads CASSQLAGGINEQFF. The CDR3 nucleotides read TGTGCCAGCAGTCAACTAGCGGGGGGGATCAATGAGCAGTTCTTC. The V and J genes are TRBV28 and TRBJ2-1, with TRBD2 matching over 13 bases. CDR3 length: 15 residues. J gave up 6 bases and V 5 bases, and 4 bases lay outside the gene matches. The V gene's germline CDR1 is MDHEN and CDR2 SYDVKM.